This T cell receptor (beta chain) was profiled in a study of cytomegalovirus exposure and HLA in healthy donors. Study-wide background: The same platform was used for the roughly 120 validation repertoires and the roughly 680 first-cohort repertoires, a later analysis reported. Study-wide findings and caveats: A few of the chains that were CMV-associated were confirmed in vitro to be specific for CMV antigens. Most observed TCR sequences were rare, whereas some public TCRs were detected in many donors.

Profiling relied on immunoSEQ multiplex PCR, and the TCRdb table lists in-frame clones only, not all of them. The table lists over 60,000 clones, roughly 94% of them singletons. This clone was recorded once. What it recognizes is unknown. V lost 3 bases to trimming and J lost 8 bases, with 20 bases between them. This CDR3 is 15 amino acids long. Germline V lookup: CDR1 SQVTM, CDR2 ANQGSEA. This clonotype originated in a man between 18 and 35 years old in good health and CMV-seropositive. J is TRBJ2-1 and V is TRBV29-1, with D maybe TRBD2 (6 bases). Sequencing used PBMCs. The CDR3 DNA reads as TGCAGCGTTGAGATACTGACTAGTTTTGCAGATGAGCAGTTCTTC. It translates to CSVEILTSFADEQFF.